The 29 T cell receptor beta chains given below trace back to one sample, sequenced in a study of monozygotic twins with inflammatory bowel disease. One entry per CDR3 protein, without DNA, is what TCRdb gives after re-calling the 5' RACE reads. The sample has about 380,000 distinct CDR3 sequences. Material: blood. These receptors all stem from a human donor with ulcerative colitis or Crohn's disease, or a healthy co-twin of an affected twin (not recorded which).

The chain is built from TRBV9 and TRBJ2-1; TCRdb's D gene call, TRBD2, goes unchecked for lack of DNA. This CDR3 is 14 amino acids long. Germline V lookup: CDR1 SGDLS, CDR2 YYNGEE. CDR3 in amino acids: CASSRAGDYNEQFF.

CDR3 residues: CASGPNRDRDSSEQYF. The rearrangement links TRBV12-5 to TRBJ2-7; the D gene TCRdb calls, TRBD1, cannot be checked with no DNA. Germline CDR1 LGHNT, CDR2 FRNRAP. The CDR3 loop spans 16 amino acids.

CDR3 in amino acids: CASSHYGKATTGELFF. The V call is TRBV3-1, the J call TRBJ2-2. Germline values: CDR1 LGHDT, CDR2 YNNKEL (reference sequence). The CDR3 totals 16 residues.

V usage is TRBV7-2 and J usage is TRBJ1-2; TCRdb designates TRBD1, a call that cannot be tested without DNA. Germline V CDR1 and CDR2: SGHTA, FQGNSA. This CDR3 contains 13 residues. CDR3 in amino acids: CASNKDRVNGYTF.

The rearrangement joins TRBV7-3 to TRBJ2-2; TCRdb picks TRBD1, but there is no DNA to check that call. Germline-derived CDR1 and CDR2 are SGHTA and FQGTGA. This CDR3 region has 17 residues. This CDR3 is CASSFQPAGGTTGELFF.

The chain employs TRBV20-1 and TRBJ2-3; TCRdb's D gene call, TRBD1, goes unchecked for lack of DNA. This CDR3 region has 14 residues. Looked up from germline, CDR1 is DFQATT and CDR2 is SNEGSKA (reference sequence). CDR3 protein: CSARDKTGTDTQYF.

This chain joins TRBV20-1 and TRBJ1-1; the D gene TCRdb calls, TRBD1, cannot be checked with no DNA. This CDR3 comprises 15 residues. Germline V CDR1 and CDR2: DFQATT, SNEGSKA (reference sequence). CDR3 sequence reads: CSALGGQGRNTEAFF.

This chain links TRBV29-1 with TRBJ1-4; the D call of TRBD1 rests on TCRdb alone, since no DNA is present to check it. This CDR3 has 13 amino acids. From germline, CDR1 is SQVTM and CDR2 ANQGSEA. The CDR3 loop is CSGRQTTNEKLFF.

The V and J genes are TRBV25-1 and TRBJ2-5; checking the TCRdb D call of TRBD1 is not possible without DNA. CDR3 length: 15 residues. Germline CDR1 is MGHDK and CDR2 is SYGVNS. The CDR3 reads CASSEFSAPQETQYF.

The CDR3 spells CAWSINRGLSEKLFF. The chain employs TRBV30 and TRBJ1-4; TCRdb gives TRBD1 as the D gene, but with no DNA this cannot be confirmed. Per the germline V gene, CDR1 is GTSNPN and CDR2 is SVGIG (reference sequence). This CDR3 spans 15 amino acids.

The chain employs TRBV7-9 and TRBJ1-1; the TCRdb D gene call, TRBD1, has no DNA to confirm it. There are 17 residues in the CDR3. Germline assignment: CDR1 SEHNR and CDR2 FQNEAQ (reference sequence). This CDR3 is CASSTTAKGPRATEAFF. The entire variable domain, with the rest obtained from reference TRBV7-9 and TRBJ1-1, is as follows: DTGVSQNPRHKITKRGQNVTFRCDPISEHNRLYWYRQTLGQGPEFLTYFQNEAQLEKSRLLSDRFSAERPKGSFSTLEIQRTEQGDSAMYLCASSTTAKGPRATEAFFGQGTRLTVV.

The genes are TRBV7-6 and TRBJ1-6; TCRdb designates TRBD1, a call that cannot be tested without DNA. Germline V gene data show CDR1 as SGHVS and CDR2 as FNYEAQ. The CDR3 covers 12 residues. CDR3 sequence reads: CASRNRNSPLHF.

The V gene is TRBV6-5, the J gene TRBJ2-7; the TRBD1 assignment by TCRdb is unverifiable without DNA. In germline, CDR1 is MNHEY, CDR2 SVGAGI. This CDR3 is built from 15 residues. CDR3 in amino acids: CASSYSGDRGNEQYF.

CDR3 in amino acids: CASSQVLGDNQPQHF. The chain couples TRBV4-3 to TRBJ1-5. Germline-derived CDR1 and CDR2 are LGHNA and YSLEER. The CDR3 covers 15 residues.

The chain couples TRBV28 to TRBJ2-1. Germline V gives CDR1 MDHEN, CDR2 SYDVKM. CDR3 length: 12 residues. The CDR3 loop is CASGGVRDEQFF.

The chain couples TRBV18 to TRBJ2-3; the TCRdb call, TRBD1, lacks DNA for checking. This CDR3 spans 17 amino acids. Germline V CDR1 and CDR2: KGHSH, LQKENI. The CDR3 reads CASSLITGGSYSDTQYF.

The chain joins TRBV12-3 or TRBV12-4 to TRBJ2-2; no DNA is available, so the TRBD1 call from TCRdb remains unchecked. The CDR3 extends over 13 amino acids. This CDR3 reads CASSWTVTGELFF.

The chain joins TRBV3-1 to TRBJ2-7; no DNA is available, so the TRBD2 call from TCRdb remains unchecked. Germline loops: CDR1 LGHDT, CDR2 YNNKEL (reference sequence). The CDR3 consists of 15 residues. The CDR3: CASSQVSGASYEQYF.

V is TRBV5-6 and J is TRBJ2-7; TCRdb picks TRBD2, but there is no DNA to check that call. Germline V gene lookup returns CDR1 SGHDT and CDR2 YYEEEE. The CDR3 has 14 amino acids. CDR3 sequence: CASSFNPGRYEQYF. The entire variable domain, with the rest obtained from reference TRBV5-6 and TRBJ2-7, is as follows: DAGVTQSPTHLIKTRGQQVTLRCSPKSGHDTVSWYQQALGQGPQFIFQYYEEEERQRGNFPDRFSGHQFPNYSSELNVNALLLGDSALYLCASSFNPGRYEQYFGPGTRLTVT.

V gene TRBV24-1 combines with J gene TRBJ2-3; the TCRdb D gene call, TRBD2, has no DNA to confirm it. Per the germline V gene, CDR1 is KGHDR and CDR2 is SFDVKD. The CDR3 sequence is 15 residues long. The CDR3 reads CATSGSGGATDTQYF.

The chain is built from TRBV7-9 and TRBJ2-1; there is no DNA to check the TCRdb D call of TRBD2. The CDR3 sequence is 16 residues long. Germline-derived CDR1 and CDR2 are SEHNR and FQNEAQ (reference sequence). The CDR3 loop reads CASSWTSGPLPNEQFF.

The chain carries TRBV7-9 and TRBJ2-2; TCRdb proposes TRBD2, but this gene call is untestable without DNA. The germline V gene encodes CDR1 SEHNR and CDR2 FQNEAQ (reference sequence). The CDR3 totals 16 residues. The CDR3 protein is CASSPLAGVRTGELFF.

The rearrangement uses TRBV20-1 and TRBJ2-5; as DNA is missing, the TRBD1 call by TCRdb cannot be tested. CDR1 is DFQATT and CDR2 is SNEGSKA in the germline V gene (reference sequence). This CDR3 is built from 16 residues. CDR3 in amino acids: CSVSGTGSLKSETQYF.

The CDR3 sequence: CASSPNYSGGLNEQFF. The chain carries TRBV18 and TRBJ2-1; TCRdb indicates TRBD2, and absent DNA this call remains unverified. The CDR3 length is 16 residues. Germline CDR1 KGHSH, CDR2 LQKENI.

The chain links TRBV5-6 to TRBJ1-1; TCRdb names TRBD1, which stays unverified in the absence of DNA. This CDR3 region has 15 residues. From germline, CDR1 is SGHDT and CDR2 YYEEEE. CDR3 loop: CASSYGGTGYAEAFF.

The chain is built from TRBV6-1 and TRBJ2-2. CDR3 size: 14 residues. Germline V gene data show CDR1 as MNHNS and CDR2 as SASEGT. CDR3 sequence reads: CASSNSANTGELFF.

The CDR3 region is CSARSFGDTQYF. The chain joins TRBV20-1 to TRBJ2-3. Germline V CDR1 and CDR2: DFQATT, SNEGSKA (reference sequence). The length of the CDR3 is 12 residues.

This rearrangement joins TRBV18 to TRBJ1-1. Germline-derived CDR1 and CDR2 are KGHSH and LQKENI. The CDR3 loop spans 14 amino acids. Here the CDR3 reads CASSPVGLDTEAFF.

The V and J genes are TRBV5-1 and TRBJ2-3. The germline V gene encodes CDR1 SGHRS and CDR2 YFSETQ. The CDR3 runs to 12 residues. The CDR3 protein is CASSRMGDTQYF.